Following are 15 T cell receptor beta chains from one sample sequenced in a study of T cell responses to AZD1222 COVID-19 vaccine. The data were produced by immunoSEQ multiplex PCR, yet TCRdb's version contains in-frame clones alone and is incomplete. The sample lists 150,000 or so clones, 85% to 95% seen once, with approximately 2% in the top ten. The sequencing here drew on peripheral blood, taken on day 0 of AZD1222 vaccination. The receptors derive from an adult in good health.

The rearrangement links TRBV6-6 to TRBJ2-7, with 7 positions matching TRBD1. This CDR3 contains 16 residues. Germline CDR1 and CDR2: MNHNY and SVGAGI (reference sequence). Losses at the gene ends were 2 bases for V and 5 bases for J; bases not matched to a gene: 12. DNA for the CDR3: TGTGCCAGCAGTTACGCTGGACAGGTCCCGCCTAACGAGCAGTACTTC. Its translation is CASSYAGQVPPNEQYF.

The CDR3 coding sequence is TGCGCCAGCAGCCCGCGGGGACAGTATGGCTACACCTTC. Its protein is CASSPRGQYGYTF. The chain links TRBV5-1 to TRBJ1-2; 7 nucleotides align to TRBD1. V gave up 4 bases and J gave up 5 bases; unmatched junction bases: 5. Germline CDR1 and CDR2: SGHRS and YFSETQ. The CDR3 loop spans 13 amino acids.

This sequence joins TRBV5-1 and TRBJ2-1, with 10 bases aligning to TRBD1. V was pared by 4 bases and J by 8 bases, with 6 bases of the junction left unmatched. In germline, CDR1 is SGHRS, CDR2 YFSETQ. The CDR3 covers 14 residues. CDR3 loop: CASSPDRGRHEQFF. CDR3 DNA sequence: TGCGCCAGCAGCCCCGACAGGGGGCGGCATGAGCAGTTCTTC.

The chain uses TRBV5-1 and TRBJ2-1; 11 bases align to TRBD1. V dropped 1 base and J dropped 8; count of bases not matched to a gene: 8. CDR1 is SGHRS, CDR2 YFSETQ, per germline. The CDR3 has 16 residues. The CDR3 loop reads CASSLPGQGADDEQFF. DNA of the CDR3: TGCGCCAGCAGCTTGCCTGGACAGGGGGCGGACGATGAGCAGTTCTTC. Full variable domain (outside the CDR3, taken from reference TRBV5-1 and TRBJ2-1): KAGVTQTPRYLIKTRGQQVTLSCSPISGHRSVSWYQQTPGQGLQFLFEYFSETQRNKGNFPGRFSGRQFSNSRSEMNVSTLELGDSALYLCASSLPGQGADDEQFFGPGTRLTVL.

The V gene is TRBV19, the J gene TRBJ1-1; no clear D gene. Trimming took off 9 bases at V and 1 base at J, with 9 bases between the two ends. Germline CDR1 is LNHDA and CDR2 is SQIVND (reference sequence). This CDR3 is 12 amino acids long. This CDR3 is CASNGGNTEAFF. The CDR3, as DNA: TGTGCCAGCAATGGAGGGAACACTGAAGCTTTCTTT. The complete variable domain, with remaining parts taken from reference TRBV19 and TRBJ1-1, reads DGGITQSPKYLFRKEGQNVTLSCEQNLNHDAMYWYRQDPGQGLRLIYYSQIVNDFQKGDIAEGYSVSREKKESFPLTVTSAQKNPTAFYLCASNGGNTEAFFGQGTRLTVV.

This clone was counted a few times. This specimen includes other DNA sequences encoding the same CDR3. Here the CDR3 DNA reads TGTGCCATCAGTGATTCCGGACTAGCGGGGTACAATGAGCAGTTCTTC. Translating gives CAISDSGLAGYNEQFF. The rearrangement links TRBV10-3 to TRBJ2-1, with 12 bases fitting TRBD2. CDR3 size: 16 residues. Per germline, CDR1 ENHRY and CDR2 SYGVKD. The V and J ends lost 3 bases and 4 bases, in that order; junction bases with no gene match: 4.

This chain links TRBV5-1 with TRBJ2-7; 7 bases fit TRBD1. Germline trimming cut 1 base from V and 3 bases from J; bases unmatched to any gene: 1. The CDR3 length is 13 residues. The V gene's germline CDR1 is SGHRS and CDR2 YFSETQ. The CDR3 spells CASSLQGVYEQYF. DNA for the CDR3: TGCGCCAGCAGCTTGCAGGGGGTCTACGAGCAGTACTTC.

The V and J genes are TRBV7-9 and TRBJ2-3, with TRBD1 identical over 8 bases. After removal of 5 bases from V and 3 bases from J, the junction contained 16 bases not matched to a gene. The CDR3 loop spans 18 amino acids. CDR1 is SEHNR, CDR2 FQNEAQ, per germline (reference sequence). In DNA form, the CDR3 reads TGTGCCAGCAGCGTCCGGGACAGGTGGACTGGGGGGACAGATACGCAGTATTTT. Translating it yields CASSVRDRWTGGTDTQYF.

V is TRBV6-1 and J is TRBJ1-2; possible D gene TRBD1, 5 bases. The CDR3 has 16 residues. V gave up 3 bases and J gave up 4 bases, with 18 bases separating them. Germline V lookup: CDR1 MNHNS, CDR2 SASEGT. The CDR3 spells CASSEELFGTSYGYTF. CDR3 sequence (DNA): TGTGCCAGCAGTGAGGAGTTGTTCGGGACTTCCTATGGCTACACCTTC.

This chain connects TRBV30 to TRBJ2-1, with TRBD1 matching over 10 bases. The CDR3 totals 14 residues. Trimming removed 5 bases from V and 6 bases from J; junction bases left unmatched: 7. The germline gives CDR1 GTSNPN, CDR2 SVGIG (reference sequence). This CDR3 is CAWCGQGGSNEQFF. DNA of the CDR3: TGTGCCTGGTGTGGACAGGGGGGTTCCAATGAGCAGTTCTTC. Drawing the rest from reference TRBV30 and TRBJ2-1, the complete variable domain is SQTIHQWPATLVQPVGSPLSLECTVEGTSNPNLYWYRQAAGRGLQLLFYSVGIGQISSEVPQNLSASRPQDRQFILSSKKLLLSDSGFYLCAWCGQGGSNEQFFGPGTRLTVL.

The chain carries TRBV19 and TRBJ1-2, with D maybe TRBD1 (5 bases). Germline values: CDR1 LNHDA, CDR2 SQIVND (reference sequence). With 5 bases removed from V and 0 bases from J, the gap between germline ends came to 16 bases. The CDR3 is 16 residues long. CDR3 nucleotide sequence: TGTGCCAGTAGTCCAAGCAAGGGGCTAGCTAACTATGGCTACACCTTC. Protein: CASSPSKGLANYGYTF. The variable domain in full, with the rest retrieved from reference TRBV19 and TRBJ1-2, is DGGITQSPKYLFRKEGQNVTLSCEQNLNHDAMYWYRQDPGQGLRLIYYSQIVNDFQKGDIAEGYSVSREKKESFPLTVTSAQKNPTAFYLCASSPSKGLANYGYTFGSGTRLTVV.

The chain carries TRBV27 and TRBJ1-4, with D perhaps TRBD1 (6 bases). The CDR3 consists of 15 residues. Deletions cut 7 bases from V and 5 bases from J, with 17 bases between. The germline CDR1 and CDR2 sequences are MNHEY and SMNVEV (reference sequence). The CDR3 spells CASMKDYRENEKLFF. CDR3 DNA sequence: TGTGCCAGCATGAAGGATTACAGGGAAAATGAAAAACTGTTTTTT.

This chain uses TRBV5-1 with TRBJ2-1, with D unclear. The CDR3 contains 15 residues. Per the germline V gene, CDR1 is SGHRS and CDR2 is YFSETQ. V lost 2 bases to trimming and J lost 6 bases, with 15 bases between them. This chain's CDR3 is CASSFAGLSGNEQFF. For the CDR3, the DNA is TGCGCCAGCAGCTTCGCTGGGCTTTCGGGCAATGAGCAGTTCTTC.

This chain uses TRBV11-2 with TRBJ2-7, with no clear D. Germline CDR1 SGHAT, CDR2 FQNNGV. V dropped 3 bases and J dropped 0 bases, with 3 bases sitting between them. CDR3 length: 12 amino acids. The CDR3 nucleotides read TGTGCCAGCAGCTTCACCTCCTACGAGCAGTACTTC. Its translation: CASSFTSYEQYF.

CDR3 amino acids: CASSEGWDRPNTEAFF. CDR3 DNA: TGCGCCAGCAGTGAGGGCTGGGACAGGCCGAACACTGAAGCTTTCTTT. The chain carries TRBV10-1 and TRBJ1-1; TRBD1 agrees at 8 bases. Germline V CDR1 and CDR2: WNHNN, SYGVQD (reference sequence). This CDR3 region has 16 residues. Trimming at V came to 2 bases and at J to 1 base, leaving 6 bases not matched to a gene.